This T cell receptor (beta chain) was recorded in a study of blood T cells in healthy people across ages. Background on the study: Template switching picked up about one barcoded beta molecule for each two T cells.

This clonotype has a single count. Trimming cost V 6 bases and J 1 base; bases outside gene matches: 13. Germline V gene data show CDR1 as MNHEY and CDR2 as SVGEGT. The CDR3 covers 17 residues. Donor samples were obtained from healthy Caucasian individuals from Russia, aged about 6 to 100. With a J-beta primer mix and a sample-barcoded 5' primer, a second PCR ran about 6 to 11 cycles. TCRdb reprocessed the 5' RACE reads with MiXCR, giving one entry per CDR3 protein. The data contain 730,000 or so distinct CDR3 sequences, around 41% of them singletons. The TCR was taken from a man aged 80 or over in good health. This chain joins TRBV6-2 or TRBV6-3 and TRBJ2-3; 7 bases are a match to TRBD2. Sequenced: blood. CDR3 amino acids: CASSPHRLAGGTDTQYF. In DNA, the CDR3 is TGTGCCAGCAGCCCCCATCGACTAGCCGGTGGCACAGATACGCAGTATTTT.